Listed below are T cell receptor beta chains from one sample, sequenced in a study of T cell changes during pregnancy in multiple sclerosis. Assay used: immunoSEQ multiplex PCR; TCRdb lists only in-frame clones, some missing. The table has about 38,000 clones, 80% to 95% seen once. Sample: CD4+ T cells from peripheral blood mononuclear cells, taken after pregnancy. These receptors all stem from a female donor in good health, enrolled as a control in a pregnancy study. Each CDR3 is given with its conserved first and last residue. The D gene is left open where the match is weak. Some rows mark clone size as missing; the rest say once, few, many or name a class of expanded clone.

V: TRBV6-5; J: TRBJ1-2; size: .; D: .; CDR3: CATCGRGASNYGYTF; DNA: TGTGCCACCTGCGGTCGGGGGGCTTCTAACTATGGCTACACCTTC
V: TRBV9; J: TRBJ1-3; size: .; D: TRBD1; CDR3: CASSPGGRGLSGNTIYF; DNA: TGTGCCAGCAGCCCAGGGGGAAGGGGGCTCTCTGGAAACACCATATATTTT
V: TRBV14; J: TRBJ1-5; size: .; D: .; CDR3: CASSRTVFGPQHF; DNA: TGTGCCAGCAGCAGGACAGTCTTCGGACCCCAGCATTTT
V: TRBV5-1; J: TRBJ2-5; size: few; D: .; CDR3: CASSLGREKETQYF; DNA: TGCGCCAGCAGCTTGGGCAGGGAAAAAGAGACCCAGTACTTC
V: TRBV19; J: TRBJ2-1; size: .; D: TRBD1; CDR3: CASSTGNRGRREQFF; DNA: TGTGCCAGTAGTACGGGAAACAGGGGGCGCAGGGAGCAGTTCTTC
V: TRBV4-3; J: TRBJ1-2; size: .; D: TRBD1; CDR3: CASSPTGQAGRYGYTF; DNA: TGCGCCAGCAGCCCCACCGGACAGGCAGGACGCTATGGCTACACCTTC
V: TRBV4-1; J: TRBJ1-4; size: .; D: TRBD1; CDR3: CASSQDRQGYEKLFF; DNA: TGCGCCAGCAGCCAAGATCGACAGGGCTACGAAAAACTGTTTTTT
V: TRBV5-1; J: TRBJ2-3; size: .; D: TRBD2; CDR3: CASSLVNSGSLTDTQYF; DNA: TGCGCCAGCAGCTTGGTAAATAGCGGGAGCCTCACAGATACGCAGTATTTT
V: TRBV10-3; J: TRBJ1-3; size: .; D: TRBD1; CDR3: CAISESQGAGNTIYF; DNA: TGTGCCATCAGTGAGTCGCAGGGGGCTGGAAACACCATATATTTT
V: TRBV30; J: TRBJ2-7; size: .; D: .; CDR3: CAWSVSGIAYEQYF; DNA: TGTGCCTGGAGTGTATCAGGCATCGCGTACGAGCAGTACTTC
V: TRBV27; J: TRBJ2-7; size: .; D: .; CDR3: CASSAQGYEQYF; DNA: TGTGCCAGCAGTGCACAGGGTTACGAGCAGTACTTC
V: TRBV2; J: TRBJ1-5; size: .; D: .; CDR3: CASSDSQQNQPQHF; DNA: TGTGCCAGCAGCGACTCACAACAAAATCAGCCCCAGCATTTT
V: TRBV30; J: TRBJ1-1; size: .; D: .; CDR3: CAWSVRGTEAFF; DNA: TGTGCCTGGAGTGTTCGGGGCACTGAAGCTTTCTTT
V: TRBV5-8; J: TRBJ2-1; size: .; D: .; CDR3: CASSLDRPIPHNEQFF; DNA: TGTGCCAGCAGCCTCGACAGACCTATACCCCACAATGAGCAGTTCTTC
V: TRBV19; J: TRBJ1-5; size: .; D: TRBD1; CDR3: CASEDRGGQPQHF; DNA: TGTGCCAGTGAGGACAGGGGCGGCCAGCCCCAGCATTTT
V: TRBV5-5; J: TRBJ2-3; size: once; D: .; CDR3: CASSLAVIAYTQYF; DNA: TGTGCCAGCAGCTTGGCCGTGATAGCCTATACGCAGTATTTT
V: TRBV5-6; J: TRBJ1-1; size: .; D: .; CDR3: CASSTRRGIFMNTEAFF; DNA: TGTGCCAGCAGCACCCGGCGGGGAATTTTTATGAACACTGAAGCTTTCTTT
V: TRBV13; J: TRBJ2-5; size: .; D: .; CDR3: CASSRTEETQYF; DNA: TGTGCCAGCAGCCGGACAGAAGAGACCCAGTACTTC
V: TRBV9; J: TRBJ2-7; size: .; D: .; CDR3: CASSVAADWSYEQYF; DNA: TGTGCCAGCAGCGTAGCGGCGGACTGGTCCTACGAGCAGTACTTC
V: TRBV19; J: TRBJ1-5; size: .; D: .; CDR3: CASKGGGNQPQHF; DNA: TGTGCCAGTAAAGGGGGAGGCAATCAGCCCCAGCATTTT
V: TRBV6-5; J: TRBJ2-7; size: .; D: .; CDR3: CASSYSTSANEQYF; DNA: TGTGCCAGCAGTTACTCGACTTCAGCCAACGAGCAGTACTTC
V: TRBV30; J: TRBJ2-2; size: .; D: .; CDR3: CAWSGHTGLAGELFF; DNA: TGTGCCTGGAGCGGCCACACAGGGTTGGCCGGGGAGCTGTTTTTT
V: TRBV6-6; J: TRBJ1-3; size: .; D: .; CDR3: CASSYPQGSGNTIYF; DNA: TGTGCCAGCAGTTACCCACAGGGTTCTGGAAACACCATATATTTT
V: TRBV11-3; J: TRBJ2-5; size: .; D: .; CDR3: CASSLGEVETQYF; DNA: TGTGCCAGCAGCCTCGGTGAAGTAGAGACCCAGTACTTC
V: TRBV2; J: TRBJ1-3; size: .; D: .; CDR3: CASSRGTSGNTIYF; DNA: TGTGCCAGCAGTCGAGGAACCTCTGGAAACACCATATATTTT
V: TRBV7-6; J: TRBJ1-1; size: .; D: .; CDR3: CASSLVGENTEAFF; DNA: TGTGCCAGCAGCTTAGTAGGGGAGAACACTGAAGCTTTCTTT
V: TRBV19; J: TRBJ2-7; size: .; D: .; CDR3: CASSILPSTTYEQYF; DNA: TGTGCCAGTAGTATTTTGCCTAGCACAACTTACGAGCAGTACTTC
V: TRBV5-8; J: TRBJ2-1; size: .; D: .; CDR3: CASSLETASGNEQFF; DNA: TGTGCCAGCAGCTTGGAAACTGCGTCGGGCAATGAGCAGTTCTTC
V: TRBV18; J: TRBJ2-7; size: .; D: TRBD1; CDR3: CASSPFRTGGGRYEQYF; DNA: TGTGCCAGCTCACCTTTTCGGACAGGGGGCGGTCGGTACGAGCAGTACTTC
V: TRBV21-1; J: TRBJ1-3; size: .; D: .; CDR3: CASSKGWYRGYPPGNTIYF; DNA: TGTGCCAGCAGCAAAGGATGGTACAGGGGATACCCCCCAGGAAACACCATATATTTT
V: TRBV30; J: TRBJ1-2; size: .; D: .; CDR3: CAWSVLGGISYTF; DNA: TGTGCCTGGAGTGTACTGGGGGGGATCTCCTACACCTTC
V: TRBV4-1; J: TRBJ2-1; size: .; D: TRBD1; CDR3: CASSQDQDRGLLYNEQFF; DNA: TGCGCCAGCAGCCAAGATCAGGACAGGGGGTTATTGTACAATGAGCAGTTCTTC
V: TRBV4-3; J: TRBJ1-1; size: .; D: .; CDR3: CASSPDSSRNTEAFF; DNA: TGCGCCAGCAGCCCCGACAGCTCCAGGAACACTGAAGCTTTCTTT
V: TRBV14; J: TRBJ1-2; size: .; D: .; CDR3: CASSRQTSYGYTF; DNA: TGTGCCAGCAGTCGACAGACGTCCTATGGCTACACCTTC
V: TRBV7-8; J: TRBJ2-1; size: few; D: .; CDR3: CASSFQGQSEQFF; DNA: TGTGCCAGCAGCTTTCAGGGGCAGTCTGAGCAGTTCTTC
V: TRBV30; J: TRBJ2-7; size: .; D: TRBD1; CDR3: CAWSVQGVPYEQYF; DNA: TGTGCCTGGAGTGTGCAGGGGGTACCATACGAGCAGTACTTC
V: TRBV7-8; J: TRBJ1-3; size: .; D: TRBD1; CDR3: CASRSTGRGNTIYF; DNA: TGTGCCAGCAGATCGACAGGGCGCGGAAACACCATATATTTT
V: TRBV12-5; J: TRBJ1-1; size: .; D: TRBD1; CDR3: CASGLVIGTGDFREAFF; DNA: TGTGCTAGTGGTTTGGTAATAGGGACAGGGGATTTCCGTGAAGCTTTCTTT
V: TRBV30; J: TRBJ1-2; size: .; D: .; CDR3: CAWSVLPGGLYGYTF; DNA: TGTGCCTGGAGTGTACTTCCGGGGGGCCTCTATGGCTACACCTTC
V: TRBV9; J: TRBJ2-7; size: .; D: TRBD2; CDR3: CASSVASGGAYEQYF; DNA: TGTGCCAGCAGCGTAGCTAGCGGGGGGGCGTACGAGCAGTACTTC
V: TRBV6-4; J: TRBJ2-2; size: once; D: .; CDR3: CASSVAPTVSANTGELFF; DNA: TGTGCCAGCAGTGTGGCCCCGACAGTATCCGCGAACACCGGGGAGCTGTTTTTT
V: TRBV14; J: TRBJ2-1; size: .; D: .; CDR3: CASSQGSFSYNEQFF; DNA: TGTGCCAGCAGCCAAGGGAGTTTCTCCTACAATGAGCAGTTCTTC
V: TRBV6-6; J: TRBJ1-2; size: .; D: TRBD1; CDR3: CASRDTGGYYGYTF; DNA: TGTGCCAGCAGAGATACAGGGGGCTACTATGGCTACACCTTC